Listed below are T cell receptor beta chains from one sample, sequenced in a study of T cell responses to AZD1222 COVID-19 vaccine. Generated by immunoSEQ multiplex PCR, the TCRdb table keeps only in-frame clones and is missing some. There are tens of thousands of clones in the sample; roughly nine tenths occur only once, and 31% lies in the top ten. Specimen: peripheral blood, collected on day 0 of AZD1222 vaccination. The receptors here all came from an adult in good health. Each CDR3 is given with its conserved first and last residue. The D gene is left open where the match is weak. Part of the rows lack a size; the others show once, few, many or a class for expanded clones.

j_call: TRBJ2-1; clone_size: NA; d_call: NA; v_call: TRBV3-1/TRBV3-2; cdr3_aa: CASSQRGDEQFF; cdr3_nt: TGTGCCAGCAGCCAAAGGGGGGATGAGCAGTTCTTC
j_call: TRBJ2-2; clone_size: NA; d_call: NA; v_call: TRBV30; cdr3_aa: CAWSVRVGGTGELFF; cdr3_nt: TGTGCCTGGAGTGTACGGGTGGGGGGAACCGGGGAGCTGTTTTTT
j_call: TRBJ1-2; clone_size: NA; d_call: TRBD1; v_call: TRBV19; cdr3_aa: CASRPLTGGSNGYTF; cdr3_nt: TGTGCCAGTAGACCACTAACAGGGGGCTCAAATGGCTACACCTTC
j_call: TRBJ1-6; clone_size: NA; d_call: NA; v_call: TRBV9; cdr3_aa: CASSASTVPNSPLHF; cdr3_nt: TGTGCCAGCAGCGCCTCGACGGTTCCCAATTCACCCCTCCACTTT
j_call: TRBJ2-3; clone_size: NA; d_call: NA; v_call: TRBV19; cdr3_aa: CASRGETDTQYF; cdr3_nt: TGTGCCAGCAGGGGGGAAACAGATACGCAGTATTTT
j_call: TRBJ2-5; clone_size: once; d_call: TRBD1; v_call: TRBV11-2; cdr3_aa: CASSSGTGYQETQYF; cdr3_nt: TGTGCCAGCAGCTCCGGGACAGGGTACCAAGAGACCCAGTACTTC
j_call: TRBJ2-5; clone_size: NA; d_call: NA; v_call: TRBV25-1; cdr3_aa: CASSDRRDPSATQYF; cdr3_nt: TGTGCCAGCAGTGACCGCCGGGACCCCTCGGCGACCCAGTACTTC
j_call: TRBJ1-3; clone_size: NA; d_call: NA; v_call: TRBV18; cdr3_aa: CASRGSGLGNTIYF; cdr3_nt: TGTGCCAGTCGCGGGTCGGGGCTCGGAAACACCATATATTTT
j_call: TRBJ2-2; clone_size: NA; d_call: NA; v_call: TRBV27; cdr3_aa: CASSIEGVRGTGELFF; cdr3_nt: TGTGCCAGCAGTATAGAGGGGGTGAGGGGCACCGGGGAGCTGTTTTTT
j_call: TRBJ1-2; clone_size: NA; d_call: NA; v_call: TRBV9; cdr3_aa: CASSVGGGVDYGYTF; cdr3_nt: TGTGCCAGCAGCGTAGGAGGGGGAGTGGACTATGGCTACACCTTC
j_call: TRBJ2-3; clone_size: NA; d_call: TRBD1; v_call: TRBV29-1; cdr3_aa: CSAPDRGLGDTQYF; cdr3_nt: TGCAGCGCCCCGGACAGGGGGCTTGGAGATACGCAGTATTTT
j_call: TRBJ1-3; clone_size: NA; d_call: NA; v_call: TRBV4-1; cdr3_aa: CASSSRLEGNTIYF; cdr3_nt: TGCGCCAGCAGCTCAAGACTAGAGGGAAACACCATATATTTT
j_call: TRBJ2-7; clone_size: NA; d_call: TRBD2; v_call: TRBV28; cdr3_aa: CASTPRDYQYEQYF; cdr3_nt: TGTGCCAGCACCCCCCGGGACTACCAATACGAGCAGTACTTC
j_call: TRBJ1-2; clone_size: few; d_call: NA; v_call: TRBV11-2; cdr3_aa: CASSLDRTRGYTF; cdr3_nt: TGTGCCAGCAGCTTAGATAGGACAAGGGGCTACACCTTC
j_call: TRBJ2-2; clone_size: few; d_call: TRBD2; v_call: TRBV11-2; cdr3_aa: CASNMGGGRPTGELFF; cdr3_nt: TGTGCCAGCAACATGGGGGGCGGGAGGCCCACCGGGGAGCTGTTTTTT
j_call: TRBJ2-4; clone_size: NA; d_call: TRBD2; v_call: TRBV12-5; cdr3_aa: CASGLEKLAGVTYIQYF; cdr3_nt: TGTGCTAGTGGTTTGGAGAAACTAGCGGGAGTGACGTATATTCAGTACTTC
j_call: TRBJ1-5; clone_size: NA; d_call: NA; v_call: TRBV6-5; cdr3_aa: CASSYSGGNQPQHF; cdr3_nt: TGTGCCAGCAGTTACTCGGGGGGGAATCAGCCCCAGCATTTT
j_call: TRBJ1-6; clone_size: NA; d_call: NA; v_call: TRBV5-5; cdr3_aa: CASSLGLDSPLHF; cdr3_nt: TGTGCCAGCAGCTTGGGTTTAGACTCACCCCTCCACTTT
j_call: TRBJ2-1; clone_size: NA; d_call: NA; v_call: TRBV7-2; cdr3_aa: CASSLGGWNEQFF; cdr3_nt: TGTGCCAGCAGCTTAGGGGGCTGGAACGAGCAGTTCTTC
j_call: TRBJ2-3; clone_size: NA; d_call: TRBD2; v_call: TRBV6-5; cdr3_aa: CASSQLAGGTDTQYF; cdr3_nt: TGTGCCAGCAGCCAACTAGCGGGAGGCACAGATACGCAGTATTTT
j_call: TRBJ1-1; clone_size: NA; d_call: TRBD1; v_call: TRBV28; cdr3_aa: CASSTGTVNTEAFF; cdr3_nt: TGTGCCAGCAGTACCGGGACAGTGAACACTGAAGCTTTCTTT
j_call: TRBJ2-7; clone_size: NA; d_call: NA; v_call: TRBV11-2; cdr3_aa: CASSFEEQYF; cdr3_nt: TGTGCCAGCAGCTTTGAAGAGCAGTACTTC
j_call: TRBJ2-7; clone_size: NA; d_call: TRBD2; v_call: TRBV19; cdr3_aa: CASSVTSGLSYEQYF; cdr3_nt: TGTGCCAGTAGTGTTACTAGCGGACTCTCCTACGAGCAGTACTTC
j_call: TRBJ2-3; clone_size: NA; d_call: NA; v_call: TRBV9; cdr3_aa: CASSPRADTQYF; cdr3_nt: TGTGCCAGCAGCCCGCGCGCAGATACGCAGTATTTT
j_call: TRBJ1-5; clone_size: once; d_call: NA; v_call: TRBV7-6; cdr3_aa: CASSLRPGDGNQPQHF; cdr3_nt: TGTGCCAGCAGCTTACGGCCAGGGGATGGCAATCAGCCCCAGCATTTT
j_call: TRBJ1-6; clone_size: NA; d_call: TRBD1; v_call: TRBV28; cdr3_aa: CASGNGQGNSPLHF; cdr3_nt: TGTGCCAGTGGAAACGGACAGGGGAATTCACCCCTCCACTTT
j_call: TRBJ2-1; clone_size: NA; d_call: NA; v_call: TRBV6-5; cdr3_aa: CASSYGVSSYNEQFF; cdr3_nt: TGTGCCAGCAGTTACGGGGTAAGCTCCTACAATGAGCAGTTCTTC
j_call: TRBJ1-2; clone_size: NA; d_call: NA; v_call: TRBV5-1; cdr3_aa: CASSSSVVGNSNYGYTF; cdr3_nt: TGCGCCAGCAGCTCCTCGGTTGTTGGAAACTCTAACTATGGCTACACCTTC
j_call: TRBJ2-5; clone_size: NA; d_call: NA; v_call: TRBV7-9; cdr3_aa: CASSLVGGETQYF; cdr3_nt: TGTGCCAGCAGCTTAGTAGGGGGGGAGACCCAGTACTTC
j_call: TRBJ1-5; clone_size: NA; d_call: NA; v_call: TRBV28; cdr3_aa: CASSSPSGQPQHF; cdr3_nt: TGTGCCAGCAGTTCCCCGTCGGGTCAGCCCCAGCATTTT
j_call: TRBJ2-7; clone_size: NA; d_call: NA; v_call: TRBV28; cdr3_aa: CASSLGGLGGEQYF; cdr3_nt: TGTGCCAGCAGTTTAGGAGGATTGGGAGGAGAGCAGTACTTC
j_call: TRBJ2-5; clone_size: NA; d_call: NA; v_call: TRBV29-1; cdr3_aa: CSVEAEAGSETQYF; cdr3_nt: TGCAGCGTTGAAGCCGAAGCAGGGTCGGAGACCCAGTACTTC
j_call: TRBJ2-2; clone_size: NA; d_call: TRBD2; v_call: TRBV2; cdr3_aa: CASSTGLAGELFF; cdr3_nt: TGTGCCAGCAGCACCGGACTAGCCGGGGAGCTGTTTTTT
j_call: TRBJ1-3; clone_size: NA; d_call: NA; v_call: TRBV7-2; cdr3_aa: CASRSLPSSGNTIYF; cdr3_nt: TGTGCCAGCCGATCTCTCCCTTCGAGTGGAAACACCATATATTTT
j_call: TRBJ2-7; clone_size: once; d_call: NA; v_call: TRBV7-9; cdr3_aa: CASSQGFYEQYF; cdr3_nt: TGTGCCAGCAGCCAGGGGTTTTACGAGCAGTACTTC
j_call: TRBJ2-7; clone_size: NA; d_call: TRBD2; v_call: TRBV27; cdr3_aa: CASSLRREETYEQYF; cdr3_nt: TGTGCCAGCAGTTTGAGGCGGGAGGAAACCTACGAGCAGTACTTC
j_call: TRBJ2-2; clone_size: NA; d_call: TRBD1; v_call: TRBV14; cdr3_aa: CASSQPGQGANTGELFF; cdr3_nt: TGTGCCAGCAGCCAACCTGGACAGGGCGCGAACACCGGGGAGCTGTTTTTT
j_call: TRBJ2-1; clone_size: once; d_call: TRBD2; v_call: TRBV24-1; cdr3_aa: CATASGRTGHEQFF; cdr3_nt: TGTGCCACCGCCAGCGGGAGAACGGGGCATGAGCAGTTCTTC
j_call: TRBJ2-7; clone_size: NA; d_call: NA; v_call: TRBV4-3; cdr3_aa: CASSQDRAPPSYEQYF; cdr3_nt: TGCGCCAGCAGCCAGGATCGCGCGCCTCCTTCCTACGAGCAGTACTTC
j_call: TRBJ2-7; clone_size: NA; d_call: TRBD2; v_call: TRBV27; cdr3_aa: CASRGLALTSGSYEQYF; cdr3_nt: TGTGCCAGCAGGGGTTTAGCTCTGACTAGCGGGAGCTACGAGCAGTACTTC
j_call: TRBJ2-1; clone_size: NA; d_call: TRBD2; v_call: TRBV3-1/TRBV3-2; cdr3_aa: CASSPGTAGGSISYNEQFF; cdr3_nt: TGTGCCAGCAGCCCGGGTACAGCGGGAGGGAGTATATCCTACAATGAGCAGTTCTTC
j_call: TRBJ1-1; clone_size: NA; d_call: TRBD1; v_call: TRBV19; cdr3_aa: CASSILGQDTEAFF; cdr3_nt: TGTGCCAGTAGTATCCTGGGACAGGACACTGAAGCTTTCTTT
j_call: TRBJ1-1; clone_size: NA; d_call: NA; v_call: TRBV19; cdr3_aa: CASSRSGHQRNTEAFF; cdr3_nt: TGTGCCAGTAGTAGATCGGGACACCAAAGGAACACTGAAGCTTTCTTT
j_call: TRBJ1-1; clone_size: NA; d_call: NA; v_call: TRBV27; cdr3_aa: CASSPLDWIGKTEAFF; cdr3_nt: TGTGCCAGCAGTCCCCTCGATTGGATTGGAAAGACTGAAGCTTTCTTT
j_call: TRBJ2-5; clone_size: once; d_call: NA; v_call: TRBV5-1; cdr3_aa: CASSPALGGRETQYF; cdr3_nt: TGCGCCAGCAGCCCAGCCCTCGGGGGAAGGGAGACCCAGTACTTC
j_call: TRBJ2-1; clone_size: NA; d_call: TRBD2; v_call: TRBV14; cdr3_aa: CASRRGLAGIGNEQFF; cdr3_nt: TGTGCCAGCAGACGAGGACTAGCGGGAATCGGGAATGAGCAGTTCTTC
j_call: TRBJ1-4; clone_size: NA; d_call: TRBD1; v_call: TRBV19; cdr3_aa: CASTRGLSGEKLFF; cdr3_nt: TGTGCCAGCACCAGGGGGCTGTCGGGTGAAAAACTGTTTTTT
j_call: TRBJ1-3; clone_size: NA; d_call: NA; v_call: TRBV9; cdr3_aa: CASSVWGRDAGNTIYF; cdr3_nt: TGTGCCAGCAGCGTATGGGGCCGGGACGCCGGAAACACCATATATTTT
j_call: TRBJ2-5; clone_size: NA; d_call: NA; v_call: TRBV9; cdr3_aa: CASSPEGQNQETQYF; cdr3_nt: TGTGCCAGCAGCCCGGAGGGACAGAACCAAGAGACCCAGTACTTC
j_call: TRBJ2-4; clone_size: NA; d_call: NA; v_call: TRBV19; cdr3_aa: CASSIEGTAKNIQYF; cdr3_nt: TGTGCCAGTAGTATAGAAGGGACGGCCAAAAACATTCAGTACTTC
j_call: TRBJ2-7; clone_size: NA; d_call: TRBD1; v_call: TRBV11-2; cdr3_aa: CASSLEYRGYEQYF; cdr3_nt: TGTGCCAGCAGCTTAGAGTACAGGGGTTACGAGCAGTACTTC
j_call: TRBJ2-3; clone_size: NA; d_call: TRBD2; v_call: TRBV7-2; cdr3_aa: CASSLKMTSRERADTQYF; cdr3_nt: TGTGCCAGCAGCCTTAAGATGACTAGCCGAGAGCGTGCAGATACGCAGTATTTT
j_call: TRBJ1-2; clone_size: few; d_call: NA; v_call: TRBV29-1; cdr3_aa: CSVGVQLNYGYTF; cdr3_nt: TGCAGCGTTGGAGTCCAGCTCAACTATGGCTACACCTTC
j_call: TRBJ1-4; clone_size: NA; d_call: TRBD1; v_call: TRBV3-1/TRBV3-2; cdr3_aa: CASSLWTGNEKLFF; cdr3_nt: TGTGCCAGCAGCCTCTGGACAGGGAATGAAAAACTGTTTTTT
j_call: TRBJ2-7; clone_size: once; d_call: TRBD2; v_call: TRBV19; cdr3_aa: CASSASGRDYEQYF; cdr3_nt: TGTGCCAGTAGTGCTAGCGGGAGGGACTACGAGCAGTACTTC
j_call: TRBJ2-1; clone_size: NA; d_call: TRBD2; v_call: TRBV19; cdr3_aa: CASSKGAGGLNEQFF; cdr3_nt: TGTGCCAGTAGTAAAGGAGCGGGAGGATTAAATGAGCAGTTCTTC
j_call: TRBJ2-2; clone_size: once; d_call: TRBD2; v_call: TRBV5-1; cdr3_aa: CASNYLAGEGGGELFF; cdr3_nt: TGCGCCAGCAACTATTTAGCGGGAGAAGGTGGCGGGGAGCTGTTTTTT
j_call: TRBJ2-7; clone_size: NA; d_call: NA; v_call: TRBV14; cdr3_aa: CASSQDPSVDEQYF; cdr3_nt: TGTGCCAGCAGCCAAGATCCTAGCGTCGACGAGCAGTACTTC
j_call: TRBJ2-1; clone_size: NA; d_call: NA; v_call: TRBV7-9; cdr3_aa: CASSSSSYNEQFF; cdr3_nt: TGTGCCAGCAGCTCGAGCTCCTACAATGAGCAGTTCTTC
j_call: TRBJ1-2; clone_size: NA; d_call: NA; v_call: TRBV12-3/TRBV12-4; cdr3_aa: CASRSDGAYGYTF; cdr3_nt: TGTGCCAGCAGGAGCGACGGAGCCTATGGCTACACCTTC